The clone carrying this T cell receptor (beta chain) was observed a handful of times. No antigen is known for it. This sample is part of a study of T-cell memory formation after mild COVID-19. Study results and limitations: Pre-infection memory carried some responding clones, suggesting that cross-reactive memory joined.

TCRdb ran MiXCR on the 5' RACE reads and lists one entry per CDR3 protein. The sample lists about 340,000 distinct CDR3 sequences, approximately 14% occurring once. The sample was PBMCs or a T cell subset sorted from them (not recorded which). This TCR came from a man aged 18-30 years who had mild COVID-19 (a few samples of this study predate the infection). Cell type and time point are not known.

The CDR3: CASSLGGLNSPLHF. The CDR3 region has the DNA TGTGCCAGCAGCTTAGGGGGTCTGAATTCACCCCTCCACTTT. The chain is built from TRBV7-8 and TRBJ1-6; D remains unclear. Germline V lookup: CDR1 SGHVS, CDR2 FQNEAQ. Trimming took off 1 base at V and 7 bases at J, with 8 bases between the two ends. This CDR3 comprises 14 residues.